The sequence of this TCR beta chain was determined in a study of cytomegalovirus exposure and HLA in healthy donors. Turning to the study itself: The 90 to 150 validation repertoires were produced on the same platform as the approximately 670 repertoires of the first cohort. This was reported in a later analysis.

Measured with immunoSEQ multiplex PCR; TCRdb has only the in-frame clones, and not every one. The sample includes about 190,000 clones, 84% of them seen just once. Comment on this clone: Its target is not known.

Broader study findings: Cytomegalovirus-associated status was assigned to around 160 TCR beta chains. It was reportedly the case that the classifier diagnosed cytomegalovirus status with high specificity and sensitivity.

Trimming removed 0 bases at V and 0 bases at J, with 10 bases between. The CDR3 length is 16 residues. The germline V gene has CDR1 SNHLY and CDR2 FYNNEI. The donors formed part of the 120-subject validation cohort, distinct from the roughly 700-subject first cohort. Sequencing used PBMCs. This clonotype was obtained from a woman between 18 and 29 years old in good health and CMV-seropositive. V and J are TRBV2 and TRBJ2-3; TRBD1 might be the D (5 bases). CDR3 region: CASSEAQGFSTDTQYF. The CDR3 DNA reads as TGTGCCAGCAGTGAAGCGCAGGGCTTTAGCACAGATACGCAGTATTTT.